The 25 T cell receptor beta chains below come from one sample, sequenced in a study of spatial heterogeneity in lung cancer. Time point here: blood at routine non-recurrence follow-up after resection. Whole RNA came from tumor, nontumor lung or frozen PBMC and was sequenced without being sorted. Via MiXCR, TCRdb re-called the 5' RACE reads, giving one row per CDR3 protein. The sample consists of about 47,000 distinct CDR3 sequences, roughly 7% of them appearing once. Sequencing used PBMCs, obtained at follow-up. The source of these receptors is a female donor with early-stage non-small cell lung cancer.

The rearrangement uses TRBV6-2 or TRBV6-3 and TRBJ2-1; TRBD1 aligns across 11 bases. Looked up from germline, CDR1 is MNHEY and CDR2 is SVGEGT. The CDR3 contains 16 residues. Trimming at V came to 2 bases and at J to 10 bases, leaving 10 bases not matched to a gene. In nucleotides, the CDR3 is TGTGCCAGCAGTTACATTTACGGACAGGGGGCTGGCGAGCAGTTCTTC. Translation: CASSYIYGQGAGEQFF.

This clonotype was detected many times. The rearrangement uses TRBV6-5 and TRBJ2-4, with TRBD1 matching 8 bases. The CDR3 spans 14 residues. V lost 2 bases and J lost 8; bases outside the gene matches: 5. CDR1 is MNHEY, CDR2 SVGAGI, per germline. The CDR3 DNA is TGTGCCAGCAGTTACACCGGACAGGGACACATTCAGTACTTC. Translating it yields CASSYTGQGHIQYF.

The sample holds many counts of this clonotype. The genes are TRBV28 and TRBJ1-2, with 7 bases fitting TRBD1. The ends lost 6 bases at V and 4 bases at J; junction bases unmatched: 8. The CDR3 consists of 14 residues. Germline V lookup: CDR1 MDHEN, CDR2 SYDVKM. In DNA, the CDR3 is TGTGCCAGCAGCTTGACAGGGCCAGGCTATGGCTACACCTTC. It yields the protein CASSLTGPGYGYTF.

This clonotype has a handful of counts. This rearrangement joins TRBV15 to TRBJ1-6; 9 positions agree with TRBD1. Germline CDR1 LNHNV, CDR2 YYDKDF (reference sequence). The ends lost 7 bases at V and 8 bases at J; junction bases unmatched: 3. The CDR3 covers 13 residues. CDR3 loop: CATKQGADSPLHF. As DNA, the CDR3 is TGTGCCACCAAACAGGGGGCGGATTCACCCCTCCACTTT. The variable domain in full, with the rest retrieved from reference TRBV15 and TRBJ1-6, is DAMVIQNPRYQVTQFGKPVTLSCSQTLNHNVMYWYQQKSSQAPKLLFHYYDKDFNNEADTPDNFQSRRPNTSFCFLDIRSPGLGDTAMYLCATKQGADSPLHFGNGTRLTVT.

The sample holds a few counts of this clonotype. J is TRBJ2-7 and V is TRBV7-2; no definite D call. V was clipped by 5 bases and J by 6 bases, with 8 bases between them. This CDR3 is built from 11 residues. Germline V lookup: CDR1 SGHTA, CDR2 FQGNSA. CDR3 protein: CASSARLEQYF. The CDR3, as DNA: TGTGCCAGCAGCGCCAGACTCGAGCAGTACTTC.

The V call is TRBV18, the J call TRBJ1-3; no clear D. The CDR3 covers 15 residues. Germline V lookup: CDR1 KGHSH, CDR2 LQKENI. The ends were cut back, 8 bases at V and 0 bases at J, with 14 bases in the middle. The CDR3 DNA sequence: TGTGCCAGCGCCGACGGATTCAGCTCTGGAAACACCATATATTTT. Residues: CASADGFSSGNTIYF. Supplemented by reference TRBV18 and TRBJ1-3, the full variable domain reads NAGVMQNPRHLVRRRGQEARLRCSPMKGHSHVYWYRQLPEEGLKFMVYLQKENIIDESGMPKERFSAEFPKEGPSILRIQQVVRGDSAAYFCASADGFSSGNTIYFGEGSWLTVV.

The J gene is TRBJ1-2, the V gene TRBV7-2, with D possibly being TRBD1 (5 bases). This CDR3 spans 14 amino acids. Trimming took 5 bases from V and 1 from J, leaving 11 bases between them. The germline gives CDR1 SGHTA, CDR2 FQGNSA. The CDR3 protein is CASSPRDLNYGYTF. DNA of the CDR3: TGTGCCAGCAGCCCTCGGGACCTTAACTATGGCTACACCTTC.

This clonotype was seen repeatedly, ten times or more. Here the CDR3 DNA reads TGTGCCAGCAGCTTATTAGGGCAGGGCGGAGAGCAGTACTTC. Its translation is CASSLLGQGGEQYF. The chain couples TRBV13 to TRBJ2-7, with TRBD1 as a possible D gene (5 bases). Germline CDR1 and CDR2: PRHDT and FYEKMQ (reference sequence). The V end was cut by 2 bases, the J end by 7 bases, with 15 bases between. The CDR3 length is 14 residues. The entire variable domain, with the rest obtained from reference TRBV13 and TRBJ2-7, is as follows: AAGVIQSPRHLIKEKRETATLKCYPIPRHDTVYWYQQGPGQDPQFLISFYEKMQSDKGSIPDRFSAQQFSDYHSELNMSSLELGDSALYFCASSLLGQGGEQYFGPGTRLTVT.

This clonotype occurred many times. The chain links TRBV4-1 to TRBJ1-2; D gene ambiguous. Looked up from germline, CDR1 is MGHRA and CDR2 is YSYEKL. The CDR3 is made up of 13 amino acids. V was shortened by 2 bases and J by 8 bases, with 12 bases between the two germline ends. The CDR3: CASSQRVLGGYTF. The CDR3 nucleotides read TGCGCCAGCAGCCAAAGGGTCCTGGGGGGCTACACCTTC.

Many counts were recorded for this clonotype. The chain carries TRBV4-1 and TRBJ2-1; 8 nucleotides align to TRBD2. This CDR3 is built from 14 residues. Germline V gene sequence: CDR1 MGHRA, CDR2 YSYEKL. Trimming took 7 bases from V and 7 from J; bases not matched to a gene: 9. CDR3 sequence: CASKLRLASNEQFF. CDR3 nucleotides: TGCGCCAGCAAACTAAGACTAGCGTCTAATGAGCAGTTCTTC.

This clonotype turned up a few times. This chain links TRBV20-1 with TRBJ2-4; D gene ambiguous. Germline lookup yields CDR1 DFQATT and CDR2 SNEGSKA (reference sequence). V lost 6 bases to trimming and J lost 2 bases, with 14 bases between them. The CDR3 runs 14 residues. The CDR3 region is CSASGSISKNIQYF. CDR3 nucleotide sequence: TGCAGTGCGAGTGGCAGTATATCCAAAAACATTCAGTACTTC.

Ten or more counts support this clonotype. The chain carries TRBV9 and TRBJ2-1; 14 nucleotides match TRBD2. Trimming at V came to 4 bases and at J to 8 bases, leaving 8 bases not matched to a gene. There are 16 residues in the CDR3. CDR1 and CDR2 (germline): SGDLS, YYNGEE. CDR3 coding DNA: TGTGCCAGCAGCCCATTGGGACTAGCGGGGGTTGATGAGCAGTTCTTC. It yields the protein CASSPLGLAGVDEQFF.

This clonotype was observed at least ten times. The rearrangement uses TRBV7-6 and TRBJ2-7; TRBD1 is a possible D gene (8 bases). CDR1 is SGHVS and CDR2 is FNYEAQ in the germline V gene. Trimming removed 5 bases from V and 5 bases from J, with 22 bases in between. This CDR3 comprises 16 residues. Here the CDR3 DNA reads TGTGCCAGCAGCCCGCAATCGGGGGGCAGGGGGCACGAGCAGTACTTC. Its protein product is CASSPQSGGRGHEQYF. Using reference TRBV7-6 and TRBJ2-7 for the parts outside the CDR3, the full variable domain is GAGVSQSPRYKVTKRGQDVALRCDPISGHVSLYWYRQALGQGPEFLTYFNYEAQQDKSGLPNDRFSAERPEGSISTLTIQRTEQRDSAMYRCASSPQSGGRGHEQYFGPGTRLTVT.

The chain is built from TRBV5-1 and TRBJ1-1; D gene ambiguous. This CDR3 spans 14 amino acids. Germline values: CDR1 SGHRS, CDR2 YFSETQ. Trimming shortened V by 2 bases and J by 5 bases, and 13 bases separated the two germline ends. CDR3 nucleotide sequence: TGCGCCAGCAGCTTACAAACAGCCGTAACTGAAGCTTTCTTT. Its protein is CASSLQTAVTEAFF.

This clonotype showed up many times. This chain joins TRBV7-2 and TRBJ2-3; D is possibly TRBD2 (5 bases). CDR3 length equals 17 residues. Germline loops: CDR1 SGHTA, CDR2 FQGNSA. Trimming left V 4 bases short and J 0 bases short, with 17 bases between. This chain's CDR3 is CASSSVGLNSSTDTQYF. The CDR3 nucleotides are TGTGCCAGCAGCTCGGTTGGACTGAATTCTAGCACAGATACGCAGTATTTT. The variable domain in full, completed from reference TRBV7-2 and TRBJ2-3, reads GAGVSQSPSNKVTEKGKDVELRCDPISGHTALYWYRQSLGQGLEFLIYFQGNSAPDKSGLPSDRFSAERTGGSVSTLTIQRTQQEDSAVYLCASSSVGLNSSTDTQYFGPGTRLTVL.

The J gene is TRBJ2-7, the V gene TRBV5-4; 9 nucleotides match TRBD1. Germline assignment: CDR1 SGHNT and CDR2 YYREEE (reference sequence). V gave up 4 bases and J gave up 7 bases; unmatched junction bases: 6. The CDR3 extends over 13 amino acids. This CDR3 reads CASSPTGTGEQYF. CDR3 sequence (DNA): TGTGCCAGCAGCCCAACCGGGACAGGGGAGCAGTACTTC.

Only a few counts were recorded for this clonotype. The chain has TRBV18 and TRBJ2-5; no reliable D call. The V and J ends lost 3 bases and 1 base respectively, with 18 bases between them. The CDR3 consists of 17 residues. Germline lookup yields CDR1 KGHSH and CDR2 LQKENI. This chain's CDR3 is CASSPPGGPGGQETQYF. The DNA for the CDR3 is TGTGCCAGCTCACCCCCCGGCGGTCCCGGCGGCCAAGAGACCCAGTACTTC.

The table lists this clonotype with many counts. V usage is TRBV20-1 and J usage is TRBJ1-2; 7 nucleotides agree with TRBD1. V lost 4 bases and J lost 2; bases outside the gene matches: 7. The germline V gene encodes CDR1 DFQATT and CDR2 SNEGSKA (reference sequence). The CDR3 has 14 residues. The DNA of the CDR3 is TGCAGTGCTAAGACAGGGACCCTCAACTATGGCTACACCTTC. This encodes CSAKTGTLNYGYTF.

This clonotype was detected ten times or more. V is TRBV20-1 and J is TRBJ2-7, with D unclear. The CDR3 covers 11 residues. Between the trimmed V and J ends, which lost 5 bases and 2 bases, there was a span of 7 bases. Germline CDR1 is DFQATT and CDR2 is SNEGSKA (reference sequence). The CDR3: CSAPGTYEQYF. The CDR3 nucleotides read TGCAGTGCTCCTGGGACCTACGAGCAGTACTTC.

This clonotype was counted many times. As DNA, the CDR3 is TGTGCCAGCAGCAGGGGCAGCCTCTGGGAGCAGTTCTTC. This encodes CASSRGSLWEQFF. This chain links TRBV5-6 with TRBJ2-1, with D tentatively TRBD1 (5 bases). Per the germline V gene, CDR1 is SGHDT and CDR2 is YYEEEE. The length of the CDR3 is 13 residues. V was cut by 4 bases and J by 10 bases, with 15 bases left in between.

V is TRBV5-3 and J is TRBJ2-5; unclear D gene. TRBV5-3 qualifies as an ORF whose function is uncertain. Deletions cut 4 bases from V and 7 bases from J, with 20 bases between. The CDR3 sequence is 15 residues long. CDR3 region: CARSHLSGPIGTQYF. The CDR3, as DNA: TGTGCCAGAAGCCATCTGTCTGGTCCAATAGGGACCCAGTACTTC.

This clonotype was recorded many times. V and J are TRBV5-1 and TRBJ2-3, with D possibly matching TRBD2 (5 bases). V shed 0 bases and J shed 3 bases, with 5 bases lying between them. The CDR3 length is 13 residues. CDR1 and CDR2 (germline): SGHRS, YFSETQ. In nucleotides, the CDR3 is TGCGCCAGCAGCTTGGGGAGGACAGATACGCAGTATTTT. This encodes CASSLGRTDTQYF.

This clonotype was detected ten times or more. The chain carries TRBV28 and TRBJ2-5; D possibly corresponds to TRBD2 (5 bases). CDR3 size: 15 residues. V shed 4 bases and J shed 0 bases, with 12 bases lying between them. Germline V gives CDR1 MDHEN, CDR2 SYDVKM. DNA for the CDR3: TGTGCCAGCAGTTCTCGGACGGGGTACCAAGAGACCCAGTACTTC. Its protein is CASSSRTGYQETQYF.

Only a few counts were recorded for this clonotype. V gene TRBV20-1 combines with J gene TRBJ2-5, with unresolved D. Germline V gives CDR1 DFQATT, CDR2 SNEGSKA (reference sequence). Trimming took off 6 bases at V and 5 bases at J, with 16 bases between the two ends. The CDR3 has 13 residues. CDR3 sequence reads: CSARIRVQETQYF. CDR3 sequence (DNA): TGCAGTGCCCGAATCCGGGTTCAGGAGACCCAGTACTTC.

In this sample, this clonotype turned up a few times. The rearrangement links TRBV28 to TRBJ1-1, with D uncertain. V lost 6 bases and J 4 bases, leaving 9 bases between the germline ends. Germline loops: CDR1 MDHEN, CDR2 SYDVKM. This CDR3 contains 12 residues. CDR3 in amino acids: CASRVLGTEAFF. The CDR3 DNA is TGTGCCAGCAGGGTTCTGGGCACTGAAGCTTTCTTT.